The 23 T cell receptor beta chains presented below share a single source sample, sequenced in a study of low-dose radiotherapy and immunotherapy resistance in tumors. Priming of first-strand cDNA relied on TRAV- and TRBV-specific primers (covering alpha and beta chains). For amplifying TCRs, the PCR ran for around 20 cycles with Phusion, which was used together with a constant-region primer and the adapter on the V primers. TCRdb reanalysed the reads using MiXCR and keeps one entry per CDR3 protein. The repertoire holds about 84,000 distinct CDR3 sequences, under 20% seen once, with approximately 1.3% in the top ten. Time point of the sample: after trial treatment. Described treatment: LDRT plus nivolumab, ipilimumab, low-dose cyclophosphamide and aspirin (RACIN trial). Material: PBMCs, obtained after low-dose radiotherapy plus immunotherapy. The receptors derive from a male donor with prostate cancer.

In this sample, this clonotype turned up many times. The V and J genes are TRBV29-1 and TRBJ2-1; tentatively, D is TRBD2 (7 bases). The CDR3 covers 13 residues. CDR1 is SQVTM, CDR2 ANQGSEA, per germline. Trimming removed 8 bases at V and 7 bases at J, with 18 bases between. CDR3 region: CSLKRDNGNEQFF. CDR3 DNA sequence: TGCAGCCTCAAGCGGGACAATGGGAATGAGCAGTTCTTC.

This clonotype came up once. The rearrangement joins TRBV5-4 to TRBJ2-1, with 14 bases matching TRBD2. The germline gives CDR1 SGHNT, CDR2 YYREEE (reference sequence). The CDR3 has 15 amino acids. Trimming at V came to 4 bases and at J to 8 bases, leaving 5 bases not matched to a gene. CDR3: CASSIGLAGGDEQFF. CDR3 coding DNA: TGTGCCAGCAGCATCGGACTAGCGGGAGGCGATGAGCAGTTCTTC.

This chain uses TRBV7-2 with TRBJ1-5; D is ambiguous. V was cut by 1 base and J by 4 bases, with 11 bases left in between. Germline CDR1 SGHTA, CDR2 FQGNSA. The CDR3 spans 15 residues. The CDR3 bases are TGTGCCAGCAGCTTAGATCAGGTTCCGAATCAGCCCCAGCATTTT. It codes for CASSLDQVPNQPQHF. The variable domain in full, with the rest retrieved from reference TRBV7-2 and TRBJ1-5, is GAGVSQSPSNKVTEKGKDVELRCDPISGHTALYWYRQSLGQGLEFLIYFQGNSAPDKSGLPSDRFSAERTGGSVSTLTIQRTQQEDSAVYLCASSLDQVPNQPQHFGDGTRLSIL.

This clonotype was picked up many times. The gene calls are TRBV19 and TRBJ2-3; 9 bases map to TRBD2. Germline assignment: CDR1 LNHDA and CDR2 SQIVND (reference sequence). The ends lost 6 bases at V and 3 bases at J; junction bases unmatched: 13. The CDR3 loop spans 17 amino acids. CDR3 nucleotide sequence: TGTGCCAGTAGCCCCGCCCATTTTAGCGGGAGTACAGATACGCAGTATTTT. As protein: CASSPAHFSGSTDTQYF.

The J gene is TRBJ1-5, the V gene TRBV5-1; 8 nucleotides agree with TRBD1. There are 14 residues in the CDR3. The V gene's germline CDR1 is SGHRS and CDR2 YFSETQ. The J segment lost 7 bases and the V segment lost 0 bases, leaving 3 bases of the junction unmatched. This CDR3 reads CASSLGQGAQPQHF. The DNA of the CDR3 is TGCGCCAGCAGCTTGGGCCAGGGGGCCCAGCCCCAGCATTTT.

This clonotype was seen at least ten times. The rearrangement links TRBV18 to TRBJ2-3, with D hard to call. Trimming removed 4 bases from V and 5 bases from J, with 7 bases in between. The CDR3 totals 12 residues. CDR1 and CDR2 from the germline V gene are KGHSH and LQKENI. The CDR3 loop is CASSLSRDTQYF. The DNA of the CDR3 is TGTGCCAGCTCACTTAGTCGAGATACGCAGTATTTT. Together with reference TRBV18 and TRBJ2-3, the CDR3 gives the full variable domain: NAGVMQNPRHLVRRRGQEARLRCSPMKGHSHVYWYRQLPEEGLKFMVYLQKENIIDESGMPKERFSAEFPKEGPSILRIQQVVRGDSAAYFCASSLSRDTQYFGPGTRLTVL.

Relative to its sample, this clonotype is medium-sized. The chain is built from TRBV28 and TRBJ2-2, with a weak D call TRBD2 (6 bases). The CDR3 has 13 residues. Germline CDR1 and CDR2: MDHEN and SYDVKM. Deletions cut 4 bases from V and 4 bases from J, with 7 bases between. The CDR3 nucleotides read TGTGCCAGCAGTTCAGCGGGCACCGGGGAGCTGTTTTTT. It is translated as CASSSAGTGELFF.

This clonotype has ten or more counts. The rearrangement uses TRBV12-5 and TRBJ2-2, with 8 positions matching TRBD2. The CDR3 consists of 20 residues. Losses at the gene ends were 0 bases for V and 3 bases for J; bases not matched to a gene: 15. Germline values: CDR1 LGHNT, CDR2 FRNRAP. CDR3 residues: CASGLVIHPGLENDTGELFF. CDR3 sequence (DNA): TGTGCTAGTGGTTTGGTAATCCACCCGGGACTAGAAAACGACACCGGGGAGCTGTTTTTT.

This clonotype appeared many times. The CDR3 sequence: CASGFLLFPGLADGSDEQFF. The CDR3 region has the DNA TGTGCTAGTGGTTTCCTCTTATTCCCGGGACTAGCGGATGGGTCGGATGAGCAGTTCTTC. The gene calls are TRBV12-5 and TRBJ2-1, with TRBD2 matching over 11 bases. Unmatched junction bases numbered 21, after V lost 3 bases and J lost 8 bases. The CDR3 spans 20 residues. Germline CDR1 is LGHNT and CDR2 is FRNRAP.

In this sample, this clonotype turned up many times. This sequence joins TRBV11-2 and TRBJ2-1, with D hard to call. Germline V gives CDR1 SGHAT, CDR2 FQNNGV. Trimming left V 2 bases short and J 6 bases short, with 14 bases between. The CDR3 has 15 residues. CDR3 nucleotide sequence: TGTGCCAGCAGCTTAACCCCCGAACCCAGCAATGAGCAGTTCTTC. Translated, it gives CASSLTPEPSNEQFF.

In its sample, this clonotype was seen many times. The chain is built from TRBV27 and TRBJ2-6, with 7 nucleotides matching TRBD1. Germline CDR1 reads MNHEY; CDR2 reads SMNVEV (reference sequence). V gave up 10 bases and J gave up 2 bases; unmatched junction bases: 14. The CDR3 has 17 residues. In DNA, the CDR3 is TGTGCCACCCCCACTAGTAGGGGGCCTCCTGGGGCCAACGTCCTGACTTTC. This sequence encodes CATPTSRGPPGANVLTF. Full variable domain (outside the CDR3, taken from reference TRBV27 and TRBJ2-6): EAQVTQNPRYLITVTGKKLTVTCSQNMNHEYMSWYRQDPGLGLRQIYYSMNVEVTDKGDVPEGYKVSRKEKRNFPLILESPSPNQTSLYFCATPTSRGPPGANVLTFGAGSRLTVL.

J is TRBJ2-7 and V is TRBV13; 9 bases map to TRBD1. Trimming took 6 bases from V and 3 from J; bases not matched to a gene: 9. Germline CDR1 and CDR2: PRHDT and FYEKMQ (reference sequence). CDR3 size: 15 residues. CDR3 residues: CASSPGTGTLYEQYF. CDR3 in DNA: TGTGCCAGCAGTCCCGGGACAGGGACTCTCTACGAGCAGTACTTC.

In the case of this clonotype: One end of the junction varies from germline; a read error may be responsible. CDR3 amino acids: CASRHHVGQGLTGDLFF. In DNA form, the CDR3 reads TGTGCCAGCAGACACCACGTGGGACAGGGTTTGACCGGGGATCTGTTTTTT. The rearrangement links TRBV6-1 to TRBJ2-2; 9 bases match TRBD1. Germline CDR1 is MNHNS and CDR2 is SASEGT. This CDR3 is built from 17 residues.

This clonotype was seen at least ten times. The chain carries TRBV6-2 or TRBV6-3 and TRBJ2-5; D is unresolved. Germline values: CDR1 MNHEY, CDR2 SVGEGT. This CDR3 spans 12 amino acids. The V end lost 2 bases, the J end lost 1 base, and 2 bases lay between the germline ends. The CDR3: CASSYGQETQYF. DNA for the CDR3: TGTGCCAGCAGTTACGGCCAAGAGACCCAGTACTTC.

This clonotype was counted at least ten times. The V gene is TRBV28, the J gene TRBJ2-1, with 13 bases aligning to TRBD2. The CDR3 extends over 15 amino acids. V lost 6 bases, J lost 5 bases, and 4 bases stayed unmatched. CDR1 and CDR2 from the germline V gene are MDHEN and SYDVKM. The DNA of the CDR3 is TGTGCCAGCAGCGACGGACTAGCGGGAGACAATGAGCAGTTCTTC. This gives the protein CASSDGLAGDNEQFF.

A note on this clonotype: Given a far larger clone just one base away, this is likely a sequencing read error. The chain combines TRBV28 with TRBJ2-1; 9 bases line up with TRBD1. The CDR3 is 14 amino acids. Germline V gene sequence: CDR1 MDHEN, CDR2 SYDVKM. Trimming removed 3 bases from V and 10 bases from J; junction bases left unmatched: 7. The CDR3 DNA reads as TGTGCCAGCAGTTTCGGGACAGGGCCCTACGAGCAGTTCTTC. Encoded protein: CASSFGTGPYEQFF.

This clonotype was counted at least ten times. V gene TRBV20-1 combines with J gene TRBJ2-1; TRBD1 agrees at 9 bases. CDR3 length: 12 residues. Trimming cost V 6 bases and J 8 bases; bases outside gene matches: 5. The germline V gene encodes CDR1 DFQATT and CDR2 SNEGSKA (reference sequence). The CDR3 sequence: CSAGTGFDEQFF. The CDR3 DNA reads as TGCAGTGCCGGGACAGGGTTCGATGAGCAGTTCTTC.

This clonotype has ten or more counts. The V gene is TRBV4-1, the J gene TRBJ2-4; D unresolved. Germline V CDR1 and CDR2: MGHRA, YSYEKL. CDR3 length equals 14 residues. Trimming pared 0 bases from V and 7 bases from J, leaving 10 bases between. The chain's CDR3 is CASSQDLASNIQYF. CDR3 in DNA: TGCGCCAGCAGCCAAGATCTGGCCTCGAACATTCAGTACTTC.

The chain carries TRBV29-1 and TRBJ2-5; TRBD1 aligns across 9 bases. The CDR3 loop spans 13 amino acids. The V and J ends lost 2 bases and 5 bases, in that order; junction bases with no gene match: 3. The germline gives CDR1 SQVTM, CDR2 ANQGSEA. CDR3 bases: TGCAGCGTTGAAAGGACAGGGGAGGAGACCCAGTACTTC. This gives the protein CSVERTGEETQYF.

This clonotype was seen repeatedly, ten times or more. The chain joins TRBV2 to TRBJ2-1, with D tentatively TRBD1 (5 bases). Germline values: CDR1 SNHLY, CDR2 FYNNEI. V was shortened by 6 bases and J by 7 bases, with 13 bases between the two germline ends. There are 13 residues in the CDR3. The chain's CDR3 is CASSEQGGNEQFF. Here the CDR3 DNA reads TGTGCCAGCAGCGAGCAGGGTGGGAATGAGCAGTTCTTC.

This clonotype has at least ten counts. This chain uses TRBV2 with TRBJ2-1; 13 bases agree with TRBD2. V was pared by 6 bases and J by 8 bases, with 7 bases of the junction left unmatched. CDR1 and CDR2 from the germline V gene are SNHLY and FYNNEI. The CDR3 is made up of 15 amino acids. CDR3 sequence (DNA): TGTGCCAGCAGCCCTAGGACTAGCGGGAGCGATGAGCAGTTCTTC. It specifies CASSPRTSGSDEQFF.

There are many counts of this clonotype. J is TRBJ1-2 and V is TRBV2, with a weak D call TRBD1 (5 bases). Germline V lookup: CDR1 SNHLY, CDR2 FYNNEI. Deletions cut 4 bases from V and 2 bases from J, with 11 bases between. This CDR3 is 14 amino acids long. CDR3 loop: CASSVRQTNYGYTF. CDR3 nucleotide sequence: TGTGCCAGCAGTGTACGACAGACCAACTATGGCTACACCTTC.

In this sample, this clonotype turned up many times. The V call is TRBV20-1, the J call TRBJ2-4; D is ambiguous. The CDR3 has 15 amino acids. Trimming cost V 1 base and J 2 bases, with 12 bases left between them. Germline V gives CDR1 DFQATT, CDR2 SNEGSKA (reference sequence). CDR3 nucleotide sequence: TGCAGTGCTAGAGTCCCAGGCACATCCAAAAACATTCAGTACTTC. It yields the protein CSARVPGTSKNIQYF.